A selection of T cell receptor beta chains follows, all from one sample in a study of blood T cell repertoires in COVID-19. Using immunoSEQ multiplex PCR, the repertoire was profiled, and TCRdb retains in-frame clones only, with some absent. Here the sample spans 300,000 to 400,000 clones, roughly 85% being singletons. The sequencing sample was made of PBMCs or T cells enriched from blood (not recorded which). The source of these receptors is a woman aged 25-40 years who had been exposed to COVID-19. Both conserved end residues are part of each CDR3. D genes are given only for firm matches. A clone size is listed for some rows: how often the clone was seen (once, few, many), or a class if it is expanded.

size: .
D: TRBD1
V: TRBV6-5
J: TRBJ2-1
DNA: TGTGCCAGCAGACGCGGGCAGGGGGCTGAGTTCTTC
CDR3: CASRRGQGAEFF

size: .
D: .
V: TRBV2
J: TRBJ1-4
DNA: TGTGCCAGCAGTGAAGCGCGGCCCCCCCTCGGTGAAAAACTGTTTTTT
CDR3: CASSEARPPLGEKLFF

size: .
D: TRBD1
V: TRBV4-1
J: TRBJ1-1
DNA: TGCGCCAGCAGCCGCGGACAGGGGAGTAACACTGAAGCTTTCTTT
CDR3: CASSRGQGSNTEAFF

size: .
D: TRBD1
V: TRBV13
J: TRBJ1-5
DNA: TGTGCCAGCAGTTTACAGGGGGAGAGCAATCAGCCCCAGCATTTT
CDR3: CASSLQGESNQPQHF

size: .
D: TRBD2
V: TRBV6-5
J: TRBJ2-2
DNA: TGTGCCGGCAGGACTAGCGGGACCCACACCGGGGAGCTGTTTTTT
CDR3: CAGRTSGTHTGELFF

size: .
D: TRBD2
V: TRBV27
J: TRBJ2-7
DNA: TGTGCCAGCAGGTCGGGCAGCGGGGGGGCCGGTATGGCCTACGAGCAGTACTTC
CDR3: CASRSGSGGAGMAYEQYF

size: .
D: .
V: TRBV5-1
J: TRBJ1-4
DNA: TGCGCCAGCAGCTTGGCTATATGGGGCACTAATGAAAAACTGTTTTTT
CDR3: CASSLAIWGTNEKLFF

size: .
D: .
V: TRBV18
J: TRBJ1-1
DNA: TGTGCCAGCTCACCGTCCCTAGTTGACACTGAAGCTTTCTTT
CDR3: CASSPSLVDTEAFF

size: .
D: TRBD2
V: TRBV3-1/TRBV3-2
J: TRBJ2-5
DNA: TGTGCCAGCAGCCAGGAGTCGACTAGCAGAGAGACCCAGTACTTC
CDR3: CASSQESTSRETQYF

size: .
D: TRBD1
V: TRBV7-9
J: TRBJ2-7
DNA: TGTGCCAGCAGCTCCCCCACCGACAGGGGCGGCCACGAGCAGTACTTC
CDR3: CASSSPTDRGGHEQYF

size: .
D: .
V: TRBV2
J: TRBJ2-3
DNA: TGTGCCAGCAGTGATCTAGCTGGGCCAGACACAGATACGCAGTATTTT
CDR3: CASSDLAGPDTDTQYF

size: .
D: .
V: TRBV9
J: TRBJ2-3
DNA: TGTGCCAGCAGCGAGTGGGGGGACCGCACAGATACGCAGTATTTT
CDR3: CASSEWGDRTDTQYF

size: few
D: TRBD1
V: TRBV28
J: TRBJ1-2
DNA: TGTGCCAGCAGCCTAGGGGGACAGGGTGGCTACACCTTC
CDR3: CASSLGGQGGYTF

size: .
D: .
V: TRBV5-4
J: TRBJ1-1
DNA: TGTGCCAGCAGCTTATACACAAACGGGATAGCTTTCTTT
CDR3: CASSLYTNGIAFF

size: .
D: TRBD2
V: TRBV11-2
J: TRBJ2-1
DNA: TGTGCCAGCAGCCCACTAGCGGGAGACTTTGAGCAGTTCTTC
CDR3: CASSPLAGDFEQFF

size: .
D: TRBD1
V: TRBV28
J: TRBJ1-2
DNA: TGTGCCAGCAGGGACAGGGGTGGCTACACCTTC
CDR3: CASRDRGGYTF

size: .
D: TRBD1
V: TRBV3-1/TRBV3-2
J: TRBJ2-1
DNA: TGTGCCAGCAGCCAGGGGACAGGGGAGTACAATGAGCAGTTCTTC
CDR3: CASSQGTGEYNEQFF

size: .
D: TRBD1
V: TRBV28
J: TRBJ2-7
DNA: TGTGCCAGCAGCATCCGGGACAGGAACGAGCAGTACTTC
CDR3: CASSIRDRNEQYF

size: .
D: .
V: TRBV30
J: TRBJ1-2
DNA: TGTGCCTGGGGAACCTCAGGGGTGGGTGGCTACACCTTC
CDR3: CAWGTSGVGGYTF

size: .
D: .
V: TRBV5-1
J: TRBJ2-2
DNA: TGCGCCAGCAGATCGATTTGGGGGGAAGCGAACACCGGGGAGCTGTTTTTT
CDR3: CASRSIWGEANTGELFF

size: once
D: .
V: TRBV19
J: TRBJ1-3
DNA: TGTGCCAGTACCCCGGGGTCTGGGACAAGATCTTCCTCTGGAAACACCATATATTTT
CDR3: CASTPGSGTRSSSGNTIYF

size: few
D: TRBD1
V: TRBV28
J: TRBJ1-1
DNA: TGTGCCAGCAGATATCACAGGGGGTACACTGAAGCTTTCTTT
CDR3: CASRYHRGYTEAFF

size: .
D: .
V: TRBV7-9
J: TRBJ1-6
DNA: TGTGCCACCATGTGGCAGGGTGGTTCACCCCTCCACTTT
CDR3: CATMWQGGSPLHF

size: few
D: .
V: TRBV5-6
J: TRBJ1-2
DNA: TGTGCCAGCAGCTTGTCACTAGGACCCTCTAACTATGGCTACACCTTC
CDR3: CASSLSLGPSNYGYTF

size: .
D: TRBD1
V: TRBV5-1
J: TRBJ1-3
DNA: TGCGCCAGCAGCCCGGGACAGGGAGCTTTTGGAAACACCATATATTTT
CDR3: CASSPGQGAFGNTIYF

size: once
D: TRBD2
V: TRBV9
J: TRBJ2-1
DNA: TGTGCCAGCAGCTTTCCCGGGACTAGCTTCTACAATGAGCAGTTCTTC
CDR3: CASSFPGTSFYNEQFF

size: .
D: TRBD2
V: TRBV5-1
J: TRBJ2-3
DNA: TGCGCCAGCAGCTACACCGGACTAGCGGGAGGAGTTACTAGCACAGATACGCAGTATTTT
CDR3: CASSYTGLAGGVTSTDTQYF

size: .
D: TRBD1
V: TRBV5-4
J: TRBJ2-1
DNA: TGTGCCAGCAGCTATGGGACAGGTAGGAATGAGCAGTTCTTC
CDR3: CASSYGTGRNEQFF

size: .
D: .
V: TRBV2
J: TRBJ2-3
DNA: TGTGCCAGCAGCCGGGACACGAGTACGCAGTATTTT
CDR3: CASSRDTSTQYF

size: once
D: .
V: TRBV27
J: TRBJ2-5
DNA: TGTGCCAGCAGTTTTTTAGGCGGGCAAGAGACCCAGTACTTC
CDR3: CASSFLGGQETQYF

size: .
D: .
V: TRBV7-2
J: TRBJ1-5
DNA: TGTGCCAGCAGCTTAGCAGGGGTTGAACAGCCCCAGCATTTT
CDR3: CASSLAGVEQPQHF

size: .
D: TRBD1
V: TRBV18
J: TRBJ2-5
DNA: TGTGCCAGCTCACTGGGACAGGGGAAAGAGACCCAGTACTTC
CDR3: CASSLGQGKETQYF

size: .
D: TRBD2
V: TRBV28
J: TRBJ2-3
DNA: TGTGCCAGCAGTTTCTTAGCGGGGGGCACAGATACGCAGTATTTT
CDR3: CASSFLAGGTDTQYF

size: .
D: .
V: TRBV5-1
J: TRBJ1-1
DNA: TGCGCCAGCAGCCCAGACGGGAGGAACACTGAAGCTTTCTTT
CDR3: CASSPDGRNTEAFF

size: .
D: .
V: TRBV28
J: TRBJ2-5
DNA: TGTGCCAGCAGTCCCTTTACGGCGGGGGAGACCCAGTACTTC
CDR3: CASSPFTAGETQYF

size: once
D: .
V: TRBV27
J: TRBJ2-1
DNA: TGTGCCAGCAGTTTACGGAGTACGAGCTCCTACAATGAGCAGTTCTTC
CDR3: CASSLRSTSSYNEQFF

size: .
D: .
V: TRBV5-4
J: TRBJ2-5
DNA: TGTGCCAGCAGCTTGGGGCAGGTTCAAGAGACCCAGTACTTC
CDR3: CASSLGQVQETQYF